Sequencing of this T cell receptor (beta chain) was carried out in a study of blood T cell repertoires in COVID-19. Study information: Acute-phase and convalescent COVID-19 samples originated in the United States, Italy and Spain. Sample material is recorded as cDNA or gDNA derived from T cells, B-cell-depleted T cells, or PBMCs.

Germline assignment: CDR1 MNHEY and CDR2 SVGAGI. After removal of 7 bases from V and 4 bases from J, the junction contained 9 bases not matched to a gene. The length of the CDR3 is 14 residues. Original analysis: Amplification from reference gene primers served as the basis for estimated nucleated cell counts. The data were produced by immunoSEQ multiplex PCR, yet TCRdb's version contains in-frame clones alone and is incomplete. The V and J calls and clone size are taken from that table; D and trimming were inferred from the DNA. The sample lists approximately 90,000 clones; around 80% were seen once.

The clonotype was recovered from a human donor in a cohort sampled during active COVID-19. Sequencing input: peripheral blood. This rearrangement joins TRBV6-5 to TRBJ1-2; 7 nucleotides align to TRBD1. As DNA, the CDR3 is TGTGCCAGCACACGCGGCAGGGGGACCTATGGCTACACCTTC. Translated: CASTRGRGTYGYTF.